This T cell receptor beta chain was captured in a study of T cell responses to AZD1222 COVID-19 vaccine. Findings and caveats of the study: The donor group comprised mostly white British people and more females; the analysis possibly underestimated clonal diversity. Two AZD1222 doses significantly raised spike-specific TCR breadth and depth over controls.

Comments on this clone: The antigen is unknown.

Germline lookup yields CDR1 MDHEN and CDR2 SYDVKM. The V and J ends lost 4 bases and 4 bases respectively, with 23 bases between them. The CDR3 loop spans 18 amino acids. Sequencing was performed with immunoSEQ multiplex PCR; in TCRdb, only in-frame clones are kept and a portion is missing. The sample contains just over 150,000 clones, more than 90% of which appear only once. The rearrangement links TRBV28 to TRBJ2-1, with D perhaps given as TRBD1 or TRBD2 (5 bases each). Sequencing was performed on peripheral blood, taken 28 days after the second AZD1222 dose. This clonotype was sampled from an adult who received the AZD1222 COVID-19 vaccine. The CDR3 spells CASSSPLVRRDGYNEQFF. DNA for the CDR3: TGTGCCAGCAGTTCACCCCTAGTCCGCCGGGACGGGTACAATGAGCAGTTCTTC. The variable domain in full, completed from reference TRBV28 and TRBJ2-1, reads DVKVTQSSRYLVKRTGEKVFLECVQDMDHENMFWYRQDPGLGLRLIYFSYDVKMKEKGDIPEGYSVSREKKERFSLILESASTNQTSMYLCASSSPLVRRDGYNEQFFGPGTRLTVL.